This T cell receptor beta chain was sequenced for a study of shared clonotypes between healthy human individuals (TCRdb year 2020). With regard to the full study: The cohort included three men and a couple of women between 18 and 49 years of age. For each donor, CD4 naive and CD4 memory were each given three plates, CD8 naive was given two plates, and CD8 memory was given one plate. Blood TCR repertoires of a handful of healthy adults were deeply sequenced to estimate repertoire size and the extent of clonotype sharing between individuals. To increase sequencing depth and limit assay-specific biases, TCR repertoire library preparation and sequencing were carried out by different laboratories using diverse techniques. Each donor's leukapheresis produced roughly between roughly 0.85 and 10 billion PBMCs.

This clone has more than one count but fewer than ten. Its antigen remains unidentified. No per-base quality is available; no much larger clone lies one base away. Healthy HIV-negative adults with no recently reported acute infections or vaccinations were included as donors. Every donor was a Caucasian adult living in Nashville, Tennessee, USA. CD4+ T cells were enriched through magnetic negative selection, after which naive cells were positively selected on CD45RA and the remaining negative fraction served as the memory subset. After blood collection by leukapheresis, PBMCs were isolated using Ficoll-Histopaque density gradient centrifugation and then cryopreserved in the vapor phase of liquid nitrogen. Analytical flow cytometry was used to check the purity and quantity of every magnetically sorted T cell population. Each sorted fraction had its genomic DNA isolated and then quantified by UV absorbance on a Nanodrop 2000c.

Using the deep immunoSEQ assay, TCR CDR3 regions were amplified from genomic DNA by multiplex PCR. Extracted genomic DNA from each cell subset was spread evenly across all wells of several immunoSEQ 96-well plates, with each plate serving as a replicate. For sorted subsets, 150 to 250 ng of genomic DNA, equivalent to 25,000 to 35,000 T cell genomes, went into each replicate PCR. Purified libraries were quantified with a Qubit 3.0 fluorometer, sized on a Bioanalyzer 2100, and re-quantified with the KAPA Library Quantification kit. A separate single-read 150-cycle Illumina NextSeq 550 flow cell was used to sequence each immunoSEQ 96-well plate. Turning to the authors' computational methods: Because only junctional sequences without quality scores were contained in the immunoSEQ output, filtering matching that applied to full-length reads could not be performed. To assign V/J genes and CDR3, sequences were annotated against IMGT germline references using PyIR, a Python wrapper for IgBLAST v1.9. Reads with weak V/J assignments (E-value above 1e-6), missing CDR3, stop codons, out-of-frame junctions, or ambiguous translated residues were removed. V3J clonotypes were defined as sequences sharing an identical inferred V gene, J gene, and CDR3 amino acid sequence. The percentage overlap between two repertoires was calculated by dividing the number of shared unique clonotypes by the size of the smaller repertoire. Repertoire richness was assessed with RTK rarefaction, the Chao1 estimator, and Recon v2.1 estimates of unobserved clonotypes. OLGA was used to compute generation probabilities for all TCRbeta clonotypes that the gDNA method yielded from a handful of donors. In its TCRdb copy, this immuneACCESS table keeps in-frame sequences only and misses some clones. Where compared with another copy, unresolved V genes explain less than half of these, and the others have no known cause. From that table come the V and J calls and clone size; the DNA was used to work out D and trimming. This sample lists over 2 million clones; 95% were detected once. The ten largest clones represent under 0.15% of the sample.

CDR1 and CDR2 are drawn from the germline V gene: WSHSY, SAAADI. The CDR3, cysteine through phenylalanine, is 16 amino acids long. The DNA shown is the 48-base CDR3, in frame from base 1. At the junction V is shortened by 6 bases and J by 0 bases; bases outside the gene matches: 10. Study-wide conclusions, independent of this receptor: Based on pairwise subsampling, the degree of clonotype sharing among donors was expected to be affected by sequencing depth. Sampling was limited to blood, and TCR repertoires in tissue likely differ from TCR repertoires in blood. Incomplete sequencing was indicated by rarefaction of sorted-subset datasets, despite the large sequencing depth. Compared with non-shared clonotypes, the clonotypes found in all four sorted-subset donors had higher generation probabilities. Naive subsets generally had larger estimated clonotype richness than memory subsets. When a handful of donors were compared, the shared fraction of clonotypes was around 4.6% for naive CD4, 3.5% to 4% for naive CD8, 2.3% for memory CD4, and roughly 0.4% for memory CD8. Because the study included a small number of donors, the genetic and exposure-history diversity represented was limited.

Material: naive CD4+ T cells sorted from blood. The cell subset or site label, read with the paper, signifies: CD45RA+ positively selected. This receptor was taken from a man aged 18-30 years in good health. This chain is built from TRBV10-2 and TRBJ2-7, and TRBD1 matches 8 of the central bases. The DNA sequence is as follows: TGCGCCAGCAGCTTAAGCGGACAGGGTGCCTCCTACGAGCAGTACTTC. This gives the protein CASSLSGQGASYEQYF.